This T cell receptor beta chain was identified in a study of shared clonotypes between healthy human individuals. Whole-study findings and limits: Memory subsets generally showed lower estimated richness than naive subsets.

This CDR3 contains 14 residues. CDR1 SGHNT and CDR2 YENEEA come from the germline V gene. Trimming shortened V by 4 bases and J by 4 bases, and 13 bases separated the two germline ends. Nashville, Tennessee was home to all donors, who were Caucasian adults. The deep-level immunoSEQ assay was used. In the sorted-subset replicate PCRs, roughly 210 ng DNA, roughly 29,000 T cell genomes, was used. Sequencing was performed with immunoSEQ multiplex PCR; in TCRdb, only in-frame clones are kept and a portion is missing. This table holds about 600,000 clones, 95% to 98% found once. With respect to this clone: What it binds is not known.

The sequencing input was naive CD4+ T cells sorted from blood. Subset: CD45RA+ positively selected. The chain couples TRBV11-3 to TRBJ2-5; weak D call: TRBD2 (6 bases). The TCR comes from a woman between 25 and 40 years old in good health. CDR3 region: CASSSSRLGETQYF. Written as DNA, the CDR3 is TGTGCCAGCAGCTCGTCAAGACTAGGAGAGACCCAGTACTTC.